The T cell receptor beta chain under discussion was sequenced for a study of blood T cell repertoires in COVID-19. As processed by the authors: Reference gene primers were amplified, and this amplification served to estimate nucleated cell counts. Assay used: immunoSEQ multiplex PCR; TCRdb lists only in-frame clones, some missing. That table is the source of V, J and clone size, and D and trimming were worked out from the DNA. The table lists fewer than 150,000 clones, approximately 87% of them singletons. The CDR3 is made up of 15 amino acids. V was trimmed by 8 bases and J by 0 bases, leaving 16 bases between them. From germline, CDR1 is MDHEN and CDR2 SYDVKM.

The sample comprised peripheral blood. The gene calls are TRBV28 and TRBJ1-1; TRBD1 might be the D (6 bases). The sequence was obtained from a woman in her fifties or sixties with acute or convalescent COVID-19. CDR3 residues: CASGRTVDMNTEAFF. As DNA, the CDR3 is TGTGCCAGCGGAAGGACAGTTGATATGAACACTGAAGCTTTCTTT.